This TCR beta chain was identified in a study of cytomegalovirus exposure and HLA in healthy donors (dated by TCRdb to about 2017). Background on the whole study: According to an earlier analysis of a few hundred of the donors, about 180 million T cells yielded over 90 million unique TCR beta sequences and 276 Gb of sequence data. To study patterns of TCR occurrence, a later analysis re-analyzed previously published TCR beta repertoires from several hundred donors and added high-resolution HLA genotyping. The study used immunosequencing to profile the T cell repertoires of approximately 640 subjects and linked those repertoires to cytomegalovirus serostatus. Both class I and class II loci were covered by HLA typing, at four-digit resolution. Rather than using new phenotypic data, the later analysis identified candidate immune exposures from TCR beta sequences and from how often those sequences occurred across donors. To predict cytomegalovirus infection status, the study combined high-throughput TCR immunosequencing, statistical association of individual TCRs with disease status, and machine learning. Among 300 to 500 genotyped donors of the cohort, an average of around 250,000 unique TCR beta nucleotide sequences was sequenced per donor, of which about 19% were non-productive. Around 320 gigabases of sequencing data and 70 million to 85 million unique TCR sequences were included in an early release covering under 650 HLA-typed donors. The aim of the study was to test whether cataloging public T cell receptors could identify signatures of past pathogen exposure. Of the approximately 400 genotyped donors, 65% to 90% fell in the genetic ancestry cluster associated with self-reported Caucasian donors. Donor age, sex, ethnicity and CMV serostatus were compiled together with the repertoire data. To decide whether each TCR beta V gene segment behaved as functional or pseudogenic, an earlier analysis of some 580 of the donors relied on high-throughput TCR beta sequencing. A later genetic analysis took genome-wide SNP genotypes for about three fifths of the 666 donors and used that subset as a discovery cohort. Roughly five DR-DQ haplotypes were treated as single units for association and clustering because of strong linkage in the cohort. All discovery cohort repertoires had been generated using a single sequencing platform. Typing coverage differed by locus: A, B, C, DRB1 and DQB1 were typed in roughly 620-630 donors, DQA1 in 522, DPA1 in some 570, and DPB1 in roughly 470. In addition to the first cohort of 650 to 800 subjects, a separate validation cohort of approximately 120 different subjects was used. The investigation overall reported the following: Most TCR sequences were seen in very few donors, while some public TCRs were found in many individuals. In a later analysis, the rate of TCR association differed among HLA loci, with DRB1 alleles having the most associated TCRs and HLA-C alleles having the fewest. In the study, around 150 TCR beta chains were listed as associated with cytomegalovirus. This cohort had only TCR beta chains sequenced, and the lack of alpha or paired-chain data limited which features could be detected. For the cohort, immune exposure information was limited to CMV serostatus. Some IMGT-functional V segments, including TRBV6-2 and TRBV6-3, could not be told apart with the 87-base-pair reads, so those segments were excluded. V-gene and J-gene trimming of TCR beta chains was associated with a missense DCLRE1C variant in a later genetic analysis, and the association was replicated in an independent cohort. It was suggested by the authors that the approach could potentially be generalized to other disease states and immunological phenotypes. Because counts were too low, about 18 rarely observed V segments, including chromosome 9 orphons, were excluded from the earlier analysis of roughly 580 of the donors. A few of the identified cytomegalovirus-associated TCR beta chains were confirmed in vitro to be specific for cytomegalovirus antigens. Assigning TCR associations to individual alleles was difficult when HLA alleles, especially DR and DQ, strongly co-occurred. A further reported finding was that TCR beta sequences accurately predicted the HLA-A and HLA-B alleles for most subjects in the first cohort. Linkage disequilibrium might explain the correlated functional status among segregating V segments, but an unknown experimental factor could not be excluded. According to a later genetic analysis, donors in an Asian-associated ancestry cluster had fewer N-insertions in productive TCRs than the approximately 700-donor mean. The sequencing pipeline was judged likely to have produced a cluster of highly shared sequence variants as a technical artifact. An earlier analysis of approximately 500 of the donors showed that most TCR beta V segments appeared in productive rearrangements either about 87% or about 30% of the time, which broadly matched IMGT annotations. HLA typing was unavailable for some donors at each locus, so association tests used only the typed subset. Sequencing depth was assumed to be roughly uniform across donors in the presence/absence analyses, though that assumption may not hold. In a later analysis, HLA-associated TCR beta chains showed more clonal expansion and lower generation probabilities than non-associated chains that were equally common. In a later analysis, several top co-occurrence clusters were reported to appear linked to parvovirus B19, influenza, CMV and Epstein-Barr virus. A later analysis associated 15,000 or so TCR beta sequences with specific HLA alleles at a false discovery rate of 0.05. According to a later analysis, most CMV-associated TCR beta chains appeared to be HLA-restricted, and the HLA associations seemed to be driven largely by CMV exposure. The classifier was reported to diagnose cytomegalovirus status with high specificity and sensitivity in both the original cohort and the validation cohort.

The cohort consisted of hundreds of healthy bone marrow donors. Cohort members were all nominally healthy when sampled, although unrecorded immune exposures were likely present. The donor was CMV seropositive and belonged to the group of 250 to 350 seropositive cohort members. A peripheral blood sample was provided by each donor, and peripheral blood mononuclear cells were used for TCR beta sequencing. The Qiagen DNeasy Blood Extraction Kit was used to extract genomic DNA from the blood cell samples. Libraries were prepared through the immunoSEQ multiplex PCR assay. For the multiplex PCR, a mixture combining 60 forward primers for TCR Vbeta segments and 13 reverse primers for TCR Jbeta segments was used. The CDR3 region of rearranged TCR beta genes was amplified from genomic DNA by a multiplex PCR assay. On the Illumina HiSeq System, the amplified TCR beta libraries were sequenced as 87-base-pair reads. The authors' analysis ran thus. A later analysis counted about 80 million unique TCR beta chains across the 666 repertoires, and around 9.9 million of these chains were shared by at least two donors. A nearest-neighbor algorithm error-corrected the raw reads and collapsed the reads into unique sequences, merging closely related sequences to remove PCR and sequencing errors. V, D and J gene segments were assigned by aligning CDR3 sequences to IMGT reference sequences. For a sequence to be retained, at least a six-nucleotide match to both a V gene segment and a J gene segment was required. Rearrangements were called productive when the CDR3 lacked stop codons and stayed in frame with V and J; all others were non-productive. CDR3 was defined by IMGT convention, running from the second conserved V-encoded cysteine to the conserved J-encoded phenylalanine. Sequences without an unambiguous match to a single V gene segment were excluded from the earlier analysis of almost 600 of the donors. In an earlier analysis of more than 500 of the donors, a V segment was called functional when productive rearrangements were above 56.7%, and segregating when the standard deviation between donors exceeded 5%. A statistical classification framework was built to diagnose cytomegalovirus status from the catalog of TCR beta chain sequences. In a later analysis, V and J genes were assigned by comparing TCR nucleotide sequences against IMGT/GENE-DB human TR gene sequences. The TCRdist pipeline was used in a later analysis to assign CDR3 sequences and most-parsimonious VDJ recombination scenarios. In a later analysis, each TCR beta chain was defined by its CDR3 amino acid sequence together with its V-gene family, and reads lacking a unique V-gene family were excluded. A later analysis removed nearly 600 highly shared, low-generation-probability nucleotide sequences to deal with suspected cross-contamination and a sequencing artifact. For each public chain, a later analysis derived a clonal expansion index from normalized ranks of inferred template counts within each repertoire. A later analysis computed generation probabilities with a VDJ recombination model fitted to out-of-frame rearrangements, and checked the results against IGoR. Hypergeometric tests were used in a later analysis to score TCR-TCR, TCR-HLA and TCR-CMV co-occurrence, with a repertoire-size bias correction applied to the TCR pairs. A later analysis estimated false discovery rates by permuting HLA or CMV assignments 20 times. In a later analysis, co-occurring TCRs were grouped using DBSCAN, and TCRdist sequence similarity was added for clustering within HLA-allele-positive subsets. Repertoires with fewer than 30,000 or more than 120,000 public chains were left out of co-occurrence clustering, as were four to six repertoires with anomalous nucleotide sharing. What TCRdb holds here is the immuneACCESS table cut down to in-frame rearrangements. Part of the clones is not present; checked against another copy, under half of the missing clones reflect an unresolved V gene, and the others are unexplained. V and J calls and clone size are as listed in that table; D and trimming were resolved from the DNA. The sample records roughly 77,000 clones, roughly two thirds of which are singletons. Approximately 7% of the sample is held by the ten biggest clonotypes.

Points on this clone: It has no known antigen specificity. No per-base quality is available; no much larger clone lies one base away.

As encoded in the germline V gene, CDR1 is MNHNS while CDR2 is SASEGT. The CDR3 measures 15 amino acids from cysteine to phenylalanine. Of the read, only the CDR3 DNA is kept; its 45 bases are in frame from base 1. The germline V and J ends show losses of 5 bases and 5 bases respectively, and no gene match explains 6 bases of the junction. Sequencing was performed on PBMCs. The sequence links TRBV6-1 to TRBJ2-5; the central 12 bases match TRBD1. This TCR was sampled from a woman aged 45-65 years in good health and CMV-seropositive. In nucleotides, the sequence is TGTGCCAGCAGTACCGGGACAGGGGGCGATGAGACCCAGTACTTC. Translated, this is CASSTGTGGDETQYF.